The 14 T cell receptor beta chains listed next were all sequenced from one sample in a study of CD4 T cells in relation to SARS-CoV-2 and coronaviruses. This table comes from immunoSEQ multiplex PCR, and its TCRdb copy is limited to in-frame clones, with some not included. There are tens of thousands of clones in the sample; 73% occur only once, and 20% to 25% lies in the top ten. The unexposed donors gave CD4+ T cells in 2011-2018, prior to COVID-19. Isolation of CD4+ T cells took place after roughly nine days in culture. Antigens of these TCRs are unknown. Sequenced input: CD4+ T cells from PBMCs, cultured in vitro. All receptors derive from a human donor in good health.

This chain's CDR3 is CATRGGASTDTQYF. The DNA of the CDR3 is TGTGCCACGCGCGGGGGGGCAAGCACAGATACGCAGTATTTT. This chain links TRBV2 with TRBJ2-3; 9 nucleotides align to TRBD2. The CDR3 is 14 amino acids. The V gene's germline CDR1 is SNHLY and CDR2 FYNNEI. V gave up 10 bases and J gave up 0 bases; unmatched junction bases: 5.

The chain has TRBV19 and TRBJ1-2; tentatively, D is TRBD1 (5 bases). CDR1 is LNHDA and CDR2 is SQIVND in the germline V gene (reference sequence). The CDR3 has 14 amino acids. V lost 5 bases and J 5 bases, leaving 15 bases between the germline ends. The CDR3 protein is CASSPWDRNYGYTF. DNA of the CDR3: TGTGCCAGTAGTCCGTGGGACCGTAATTATGGCTACACCTTC.

This sequence joins TRBV2 and TRBJ2-5, with 12 bases that match TRBD2. With V trimmed by 5 bases and J by 4 bases, 2 bases remained unmatched. CDR1 is SNHLY, CDR2 FYNNEI, per germline. The CDR3 totals 14 residues. The CDR3 DNA follows: TGTGCCAGCAGTTCTAGCGGGGGGGGAGAGACCCAGTACTTC. It encodes CASSSSGGGETQYF. The variable domain in full, completed from reference TRBV2 and TRBJ2-5, reads EPEVTQTPSHQVTQMGQEVILRCVPISNHLYFYWYRQILGQKVEFLVSFYNNEISEKSEIFDDQFSVERPDGSNFTLKIRSTKLEDSAMYFCASSSSGGGETQYFGPGTRLLVL.

The genes are TRBV7-3 and TRBJ2-1; TRBD2 agrees at 13 bases. The CDR3 spans 17 residues. Trimming at V came to 8 bases and at J to 11 bases, leaving 18 bases not matched to a gene. The germline gives CDR1 SGHTA, CDR2 FQGTGA. The CDR3 DNA follows: TGTGCCAGCGCCGCAGCCCCAGGACTAGCGGGAGATTCACAGCAGTTCTTC. It specifies CASAAAPGLAGDSQQFF.

J is TRBJ2-3 and V is TRBV5-1, with 7 bases matching TRBD2. Germline CDR1 is SGHRS and CDR2 is YFSETQ. V lost 1 base, J lost 4 bases, and 3 bases stayed unmatched. The CDR3 runs to 14 residues. The CDR3: CASSLFREADTQYF. Here the CDR3 DNA reads TGCGCCAGCAGCTTGTTTCGGGAGGCAGATACGCAGTATTTT.

This sequence joins TRBV27 and TRBJ1-1; D not certain. The germline V gene encodes CDR1 MNHEY and CDR2 SMNVEV (reference sequence). CDR3 length: 14 amino acids. Trimming stripped 6 bases from V and 1 base from J, with 12 bases between. The CDR3 loop is CASSPIRRNTEAFF. The DNA for the CDR3 is TGTGCCAGCAGCCCTATTCGACGGAACACTGAAGCTTTCTTT.

This clone appeared a single time. V is TRBV21-1 and J is TRBJ2-7; the table assigns TRBD1, which was not confirmed against the DNA. TRBV21-1 is flagged as a pseudogene. The CDR3 extends over 16 amino acids. This chain's CDR3 is CASSVPGQDPTYEQYF. In nucleotides, the CDR3 is TGTGCCAGCAGCGTACCGGGACAGGATCCCACCTACGAGCAGTACTTC.

The chain uses TRBV29-1 and TRBJ2-7, with a weak D call TRBD2 (6 bases). The V end was cut by 4 bases, the J end by 3 bases, with 13 bases between. The germline gives CDR1 SQVTM, CDR2 ANQGSEA. The CDR3 covers 13 residues. The CDR3 DNA follows: TGCAGCGTTGCGTCTTCGGGGGTCTACGAGCAGTACTTC. This encodes CSVASSGVYEQYF.

This rearrangement joins TRBV19 to TRBJ1-5; TRBD1 matches at 7 bases. Germline V CDR1 and CDR2: LNHDA, SQIVND (reference sequence). The CDR3 contains 12 residues. With V trimmed by 9 bases and J by 2 bases, 1 base remained unmatched. This chain's CDR3 is CASGTGNQPQHF. CDR3 DNA sequence: TGTGCCAGCGGGACAGGCAATCAGCCCCAGCATTTT.

This sequence joins TRBV5-1 and TRBJ2-5; D is undetermined. CDR3 length: 11 amino acids. Deletions cut 6 bases from V and 5 bases from J, with 8 bases between. The germline CDR1 and CDR2 sequences are SGHRS and YFSETQ. The CDR3 protein is CASKVRETQYF. DNA for the CDR3: TGCGCCAGCAAGGTGAGGGAGACCCAGTACTTC.

The chain has TRBV19 and TRBJ1-3; TRBD1 aligns across 9 bases. The germline gives CDR1 LNHDA, CDR2 SQIVND (reference sequence). Trimming cost V 4 bases and J 3 bases; bases outside gene matches: 10. CDR3 length equals 17 residues. CDR3 bases: TGTGCCAGTAGTACCCTCGGACAGGGGATGCTTGGAAACACCATATATTTT. It specifies CASSTLGQGMLGNTIYF.

This clone has only one observation. The chain combines TRBV9 with TRBJ2-5, with D possibly matching TRBD2 (6 bases). Deletions cut 0 bases from V and 5 bases from J, with 11 bases between. The CDR3 runs 14 residues. The germline CDR1 and CDR2 sequences are SGDLS and YYNGEE. The CDR3 region is CASSVDRGGETQYF. The CDR3 DNA sequence: TGTGCCAGCAGCGTAGATCGGGGAGGCGAGACCCAGTACTTC. The variable domain in full, completed from reference TRBV9 and TRBJ2-5, reads DSGVTQTPKHLITATGQRVTLRCSPRSGDLSVYWYQQSLDQGLQFLIQYYNGEERAKGNILERFSAQQFPDLHSELNLSSLELGDSALYFCASSVDRGGETQYFGPGTRLLVL.

The V and J genes are TRBV4-2 and TRBJ1-6; D is perhaps TRBD1 (6 bases). Germline-derived CDR1 and CDR2 are LGHNA and YNFKEQ. Trimming removed 0 bases at V and 10 bases at J, with 13 bases between. The CDR3 is 15 residues long. Here the CDR3 reads CASSQDQGGKSPLHF. Here the CDR3 DNA reads TGTGCCAGCAGCCAAGATCAAGGGGGAAAATCACCCCTCCACTTT.

This clone was seen a handful of times. This CDR3 is CASSYQGAGEKLFF. DNA of the CDR3: TGTGCCAGCAGCTATCAGGGGGCGGGGGAAAAACTGTTTTTT. The chain joins TRBV7-2 to TRBJ1-4; 8 nucleotides align to TRBD1. There are 14 residues in the CDR3. With V trimmed by 4 bases and J by 8 bases, 6 bases remained unmatched. The germline CDR1 and CDR2 sequences are SGHTA and FQGNSA.